These 2 T cell receptor beta chains share one sample of origin, sequenced in a study of T-cell memory formation after mild COVID-19 (dated by TCRdb to about 2021). The method behind the library was 5' RACE. For sequencing, an Illumina NovaSeq 6000 was employed. TCRdb reprocessed the public reads (quality trimming at Q25 with fastp, clone calling with MiXCR) and kept in-frame beta chains. Rows are combined by CDR3 protein, so each entry shows the most common genes and DNA. This sample gives around 530,000 distinct CDR3 sequences in total; about 20% of them show up just once. Around 7.7% of the sample is held by the ten biggest clonotypes. Sequenced material: PBMCs or a T cell subset sorted from them (not recorded which). The source of these receptors is an adult woman who had mild COVID-19 (a few samples of this study predate the infection). The sample titles of this study are shuffled in the database, so cell type and time point are left out; the donor was told from shared clones.

The V gene is TRBV20-1, the J gene TRBJ1-2; the D gene is possibly TRBD1 (6 bases). Germline assignment: CDR1 DFQATT and CDR2 SNEGSKA (reference sequence). Trimming left V 7 bases short and J 2 bases short, with 14 bases between. CDR3 length: 13 amino acids. DNA for the CDR3: TGCAGTGGAGGGGGACAAGGGAACTATGGCTACACCTTC. Amino acids: CSGGGQGNYGYTF.

There are a few counts of this clonotype. The chain has TRBV7-9 and TRBJ1-1; D may be TRBD1 (6 bases). Per the germline V gene, CDR1 is SEHNR and CDR2 is FQNEAQ (reference sequence). CDR3 length equals 15 residues. V was clipped by 1 base and J by 4 bases, with 13 bases between them. CDR3 coding DNA: TGTGCCAGCAGCTTAGTCGGGGGGCCGGGCACTGAAGCTTTCTTT. Protein: CASSLVGGPGTEAFF.